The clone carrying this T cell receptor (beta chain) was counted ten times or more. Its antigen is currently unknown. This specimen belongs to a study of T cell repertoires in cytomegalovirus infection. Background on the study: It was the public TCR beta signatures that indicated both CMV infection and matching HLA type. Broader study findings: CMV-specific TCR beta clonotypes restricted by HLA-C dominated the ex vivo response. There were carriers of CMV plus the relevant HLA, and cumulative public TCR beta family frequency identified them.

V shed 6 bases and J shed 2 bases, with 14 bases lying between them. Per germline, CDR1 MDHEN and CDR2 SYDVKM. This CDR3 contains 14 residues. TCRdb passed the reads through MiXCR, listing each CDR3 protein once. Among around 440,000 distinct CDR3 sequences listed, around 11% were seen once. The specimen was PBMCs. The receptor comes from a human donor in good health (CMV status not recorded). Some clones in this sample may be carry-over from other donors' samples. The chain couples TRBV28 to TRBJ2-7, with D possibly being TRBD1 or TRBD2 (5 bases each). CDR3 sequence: CASRAGTGPYEQYF. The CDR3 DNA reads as TGTGCCAGCAGGGCCGGGACGGGACCCTACGAGCAGTACTTC.